The present T cell receptor (beta chain) was sequenced within a study of identical twins. From the 5' RACE reads, TCRdb called clonotypes with MiXCR, one entry per CDR3 protein. The sample includes about 1.7 million distinct CDR3 sequences, 32% of them seen just once. Study-wide findings and caveats: Within cord blood, abundant beta clonotypes carried fewer insertions, but memory repertoires showed no such trend.

Looked up from germline, CDR1 is DFQATT and CDR2 is SNEGSKA (reference sequence). The CDR3 totals 12 residues. A remark on this clonotype: Its matching antigen is unknown.

Sequencing was carried out using cord blood. This clonotype was sampled from a newborn girl in good health. This rearrangement joins TRBV20-1 to TRBJ2-1, with a possible D match to TRBD2 (6 bases). The last part of the DNA fits TRBJ2-7 better; the J call may be wrong. This CDR3 is CSGRGAYNEQYF. Here the CDR3 DNA reads TGCAGTGGACGCGGGGCGTACAATGAGCAGTACTTC.